Here is one T cell receptor beta chain with its context. This clone was counted between two and nine times. Its antigen is unknown. Base qualities are not at hand, and no much larger clone is one base apart. The junction carries 7 bases between V and J, which are trimmed by 0 bases and 2 bases respectively. The CDR3 goes from the cysteine to the phenylalanine over 13 residues. The entry retains the CDR3 DNA only, 39 bases that are in frame from base 1. The germline V gene yields SQVTM for CDR1 and ANQGSEA for CDR2. This sample stems from a study of a mutant IDH1 vaccine in newly diagnosed glioma (dated by TCRdb to the early 2020s). The study in broad terms: Patients received eight vaccinations in weeks 1, 3, 5, 7, 11, 15, 19 and 23, corresponding to visits V03 through V10. In the chemotherapy-containing groups, vaccination started alongside temozolomide cycles, whereas in patients who had radiotherapy alone it started 4-6 weeks after radiotherapy. Of the approximately 33 treated patients, approximately 62% were male and about 40% were female, and a mean age of roughly 41 years was recorded. Before enrollment, patients had received standard therapy of radiotherapy alone, temozolomide alone, or radiochemotherapy with temozolomide; most received the combination. Peripheral blood was drawn at six visits: V03 (baseline), V05, V07, V10, V12 and V13. For exploratory analyses, fewer than 30 treated patients had longitudinal TCRB deep sequencing done wherever samples were available.

The library was prepared using the immunoSEQ multiplex PCR assay. Rearranged TCR beta chain sequences were amplified using the hsTCRB Kit according to the manufacturer's protocol. TCRB libraries were sequenced on an Illumina MiSeq. The authors processed their data as follows. The proprietary platform of the kit vendor was used for demultiplexing, trimming and gene mapping. Here the immuneACCESS table is served through TCRdb, limited to in-frame sequences with V and J called. Missing clones are a known gap in these copies; in checked studies unresolved V genes cover under half, and the rest lacks a known reason. V and J calls plus clone size are reproduced from that table; the DNA served to infer D and trimming. This sample gives about 120,000 clones in total; around 80% of them show up just once. Under 7% of the sample is taken by the ten largest. General study outcomes and caveats: Selection of PBMC samples for TCRB deep sequencing was based on availability. According to the authors, sample limitations meant that analyses of patient blood samples could not be reproduced. Pseudoprogression seemed to be unrelated to changes in the top peripheral T cell clonotypes found by TCRB sequencing. Vaccine-induced immune responses across multiple MHC alleles were detected in 80% to 95% of patients.

In light of the paper, this sample's time point label describes: week 11, during vaccination. Each vaccine dose was 300 ug of a 20-mer mutant IDH1 peptide in Montanide, given subcutaneously with topical imiquimod. All donors had newly diagnosed IDH1-mutant astrocytomas of WHO grade 3 or 4 that showed loss of nuclear ATRX. The samples were drawn from NOA16, a multicentre, single-arm, open-label phase I trial in Germany that tested a mutant IDH1 peptide vaccine in humans for the first time. Genomic DNA for TCRB sequencing was isolated from EDTA blood with the DNeasy Blood and Tissue Kit. Here the sequenced sample was PBMCs, taken from a glioma patient whose treatment included an IDH1 peptide vaccine. The receptor chain draws on TRBV29-1 and TRBJ1-1; confidence is insufficient to name the D gene. This clonotype originated in a man in his forties with glioma. The encoded CDR3 is CSVEDRANTEAFF. The nucleotides read TGCAGCGTTGAAGATCGGGCCAACACTGAAGCTTTCTTT.